What follows describes a single T cell receptor (beta chain). Its cognate antigen is unknown. V lost 4 bases, J lost 1 base, and 8 bases lay in between. The CDR3 runs to 13 residues. The germline CDR1 and CDR2 sequences are SGHNT and YYREEE (reference sequence). These data belong to a study of T cell responses to AZD1222 COVID-19 vaccine. Study-wide points: Clonal diversity was possibly underestimated; the donors were predominantly white British and more often female. Nearly half of unique spike-specific TCRs reportedly avoided B.1.351 and B.1.1.7 mutated regions. There were vaccine-associated CD4 TCRs across spike, dominant at 160-218 and 743-854.

TCRdb's table, derived via immunoSEQ multiplex PCR, lists solely in-frame clones and lacks some. The table lists 30,000 to 35,000 clones, more than 75% of them singletons. The sequencing here drew on peripheral blood, taken 28 days after the second AZD1222 dose. V gene TRBV5-4 combines with J gene TRBJ1-1; D unclear. The clonotype originates from an adult who received the AZD1222 COVID-19 vaccine. CDR3 bases: TGTGCCAGCAGCCCGGATCCGAACACTGAAGCTTTCTTT. Amino acid sequence: CASSPDPNTEAFF.